The 10 T cell receptor beta chains reported below all come from one sample, sequenced in a study of cytomegalovirus exposure and HLA in healthy donors. Both 60 Vbeta primers and 13 Jbeta primers went into the PCR. Measured with immunoSEQ multiplex PCR; TCRdb has only the in-frame clones, and not every one. The top ten clones hold about 3.5% of a sample with more than 85,000 clones, 75% to 85% of them seen once. Material: PBMCs. All receptors derive from a male donor in good health and CMV-seropositive.

This sequence joins TRBV7-2 and TRBJ1-2; no clear D. This CDR3 has 14 residues. V dropped 2 bases and J dropped 8 bases, with 15 bases sitting between them. The germline CDR1 and CDR2 sequences are SGHTA and FQGNSA. The CDR3 here is CASSLYPGVGGYTF. Written as DNA, the CDR3 is TGTGCCAGCAGCTTATACCCCGGGGTGGGAGGCTACACCTTC.

The V and J genes are TRBV27 and TRBJ1-6, with 11 bases aligning to TRBD1. V lost 6 bases, J lost 9 bases, and 4 bases stayed unmatched. This CDR3 spans 14 amino acids. Germline CDR1 is MNHEY and CDR2 is SMNVEV (reference sequence). The CDR3 nucleotides are TGTGCCAGCAGCACCGGGACAGGGGGTTCACCCCTCCACTTT. Translation: CASSTGTGGSPLHF.

The chain has TRBV9 and TRBJ1-1; TRBD1 matches 9 bases. Germline loops: CDR1 SGDLS, CDR2 YYNGEE. This CDR3 is built from 16 residues. The ends lost 2 bases at V and 0 bases at J; junction bases unmatched: 5. Here the CDR3 DNA reads TGTGCCAGCAGCGTCACGGGACAGGGATTGAACACTGAAGCTTTCTTT. Amino acid sequence: CASSVTGQGLNTEAFF.

The genes are TRBV5-6 and TRBJ2-2, with 10 bases that match TRBD1. Germline V gene sequence: CDR1 SGHDT, CDR2 YYEEEE. V was clipped by 5 bases and J by 4 bases; unmatched bases: 8. The CDR3 covers 16 residues. The CDR3 nucleotides are TGTGCCAGCAGGCGTCGGGACAGGGGTCTCACCGGGGAGCTGTTTTTT. Its protein product is CASRRRDRGLTGELFF.

The rearrangement joins TRBV11-3 to TRBJ1-2; 8 positions match TRBD1. Germline CDR1 reads SGHNT; CDR2 reads YENEEA. This CDR3 has 15 amino acids. Unmatched junction bases numbered 8, after V lost 5 bases and J lost 3 bases. CDR3 sequence (DNA): TGTGCCAGCAGCGGGCAGGGGGCGGGTTACTATGGCTACACCTTC. Amino acid sequence: CASSGQGAGYYGYTF.

The rearrangement joins TRBV5-1 to TRBJ2-7, with TRBD1 identical over 9 bases. V gave up 1 base and J gave up 5 bases; unmatched junction bases: 7. Looked up from germline, CDR1 is SGHRS and CDR2 is YFSETQ. CDR3 length equals 15 residues. In nucleotides, the CDR3 is TGCGCCAGCAGCTTGACAGGGGGCGAGTGGGACGAGCAGTACTTC. Its translation is CASSLTGGEWDEQYF.

The chain has TRBV2 and TRBJ2-5, with no clear D. CDR1 SNHLY and CDR2 FYNNEI come from the germline V gene. V shed 9 bases and J shed 4 bases, with 12 bases lying between them. CDR3 size: 12 residues. The CDR3 region has the DNA TGTGCCAGTAAGAGGATAGGAGAGACCCAGTACTTC. It is translated as CASKRIGETQYF. Based on the CDR3 plus reference TRBV2 and TRBJ2-5, the full variable domain is EPEVTQTPSHQVTQMGQEVILRCVPISNHLYFYWYRQILGQKVEFLVSFYNNEISEKSEIFDDQFSVERPDGSNFTLKIRSTKLEDSAMYFCASKRIGETQYFGPGTRLLVL.

This chain connects TRBV10-2 to TRBJ1-1; possible D gene TRBD1, 5 bases. The CDR3 covers 11 residues. The V end lost 8 bases, the J end lost 3 bases, and 7 bases lay between the germline ends. Germline V gene data show CDR1 as WSHSY and CDR2 as SAAADI. CDR3 region: CASGGDTEAFF. The CDR3, as DNA: TGCGCCAGCGGAGGGGACACTGAAGCTTTCTTT.

The V call is TRBV5-1, the J call TRBJ1-2; 9 positions match TRBD1. CDR1 is SGHRS and CDR2 is YFSETQ in the germline V gene. The junction had 9 bases not matched to a gene; V was cut back by 4 bases and J by 8 bases. The CDR3 is 14 residues long. The CDR3, as DNA: TGCGCCAGCAGCCCCCCGGGACAGGGTTACGGCTACACCTTC. It specifies CASSPPGQGYGYTF.

The chain couples TRBV7-9 to TRBJ1-2; 7 positions match TRBD1. Trimming cost V 5 bases and J 7 bases; bases outside gene matches: 10. Per the germline V gene, CDR1 is SEHNR and CDR2 is FQNEAQ (reference sequence). The CDR3 sequence is 14 residues long. The CDR3 nucleotides read TGTGCCAGCAGCGACAGGGTCGTGGAACCTGGCTACACCTTC. Encoded protein: CASSDRVVEPGYTF.